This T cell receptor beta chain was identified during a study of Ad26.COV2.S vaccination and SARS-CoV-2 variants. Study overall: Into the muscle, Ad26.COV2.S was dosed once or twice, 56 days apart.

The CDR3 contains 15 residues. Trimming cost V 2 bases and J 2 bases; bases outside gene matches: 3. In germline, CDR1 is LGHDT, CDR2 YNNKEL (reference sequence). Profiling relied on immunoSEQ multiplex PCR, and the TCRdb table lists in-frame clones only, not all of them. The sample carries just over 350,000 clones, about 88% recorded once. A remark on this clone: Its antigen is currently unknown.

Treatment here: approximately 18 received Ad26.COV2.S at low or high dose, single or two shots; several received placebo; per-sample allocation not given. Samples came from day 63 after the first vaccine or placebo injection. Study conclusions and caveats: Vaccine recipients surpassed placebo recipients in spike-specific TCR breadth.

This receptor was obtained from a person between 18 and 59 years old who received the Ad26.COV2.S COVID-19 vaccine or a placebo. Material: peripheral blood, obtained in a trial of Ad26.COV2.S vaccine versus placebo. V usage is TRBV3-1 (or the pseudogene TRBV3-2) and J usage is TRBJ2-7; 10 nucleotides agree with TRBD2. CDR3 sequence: CASSQLSGRAYEQYF. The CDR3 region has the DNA TGTGCCAGCAGCCAACTGAGCGGGAGGGCCTACGAGCAGTACTTC.